Given below is one T cell receptor beta chain in context. TCRdb keeps only in-frame clones here, not all; method: immunoSEQ multiplex PCR. Here the sample spans some 240,000 clones, around nine tenths being singletons. This specimen comes from a study of blood T cell repertoires in COVID-19. Germline V gives CDR1 SQVTM, CDR2 ANQGSEA. The CDR3 consists of 12 residues. V was pared by 7 bases and J by 4 bases, with 13 bases between. The sequencing input was peripheral blood. The sequence derives from a woman in her sixties or seventies with COVID-19, enrolled during active disease. V is TRBV29-1 and J is TRBJ1-1; no clear D. This CDR3 is CSAREEATEAFF. As DNA, the CDR3 is TGCAGCGCCCGAGAGGAAGCCACTGAAGCTTTCTTT.